This is a list of T cell receptor beta chains from one sample in a study of early T cells in non-severe SARS-CoV-2 infection. TCRdb recomputed calls from the 5' RACE reads with MiXCR, one row per CDR3 protein. The sample lists roughly 54,000 distinct CDR3 sequences; roughly an eighth were seen once. Sequencing was performed on whole blood. These TCRs come from an adult who was a healthcare worker with PCR-confirmed SARS-CoV-2 infection or an uninfected control (not recorded which). Each CDR3 is given with its conserved first and last residue. D genes are given only for firm matches. Some rows mark clone size as missing; the rest say once, few, many or name a class of expanded clone.

cdr3_nt	cdr3_aa	d_call	v_call	clone_size	j_call
TGCGCCAGCAGCCCAGGGACAGGGGGCGACACTGAAGCTTTCTTT	CASSPGTGGDTEAFF	TRBD1	TRBV5-1	few	TRBJ1-1
TGTGCCAGCAGCCAGAATAGGGTACGACATGAAAAACTGTTTTTT	CASSQNRVRHEKLFF	-	TRBV14	many	TRBJ1-4
TGCAGTGCTAGATTACCGATCACAGATACGCAGTATTTT	CSARLPITDTQYF	-	TRBV20-1	-	TRBJ2-3
TGTGCCAGCAGAACGGACGGGAATCAGCCCCAGCATTTT	CASRTDGNQPQHF	-	TRBV28	few	TRBJ1-5
TGCAGCGCCTTACACGACACCGGGGAGCTGTTTTTT	CSALHDTGELFF	-	TRBV29-1	-	TRBJ2-2
TGTGCCAGCAGCTTTTTGGGGGAGAGCGGGAACAAGTTCTTC	CASSFLGESGNKFF	TRBD2	TRBV7-9	-	TRBJ2-1
TGTGCCAGCAGTTTATCGACCCTCAATACGCAGTATTTT	CASSLSTLNTQYF	-	TRBV27	many	TRBJ2-3
TGTGCCAGCAGCTTCGCGGGGGGCTCTGGAAACACCATATATTTT	CASSFAGGSGNTIYF	-	TRBV7-2	-	TRBJ1-3
TGCAGTGCTTCCCGGCGGGAGGACTCCTACGAGCAGTACTTC	CSASRREDSYEQYF	TRBD2	TRBV20-1	-	TRBJ2-7
TGTGCCAGCAGCCCCGCAACCGGGACGCAAGCGCTGTTTTTT	CASSPATGTQALFF	-	TRBV3-1	many	TRBJ2-2
TGTGCCAGCAGTGATCCCTCGGGGGGCGGTAATTCACCCCTCCACTTT	CASSDPSGGGNSPLHF	-	TRBV6-1	many	TRBJ1-6
TGTGCCAGTAGTGACCGGGACAGGGTAACCGGGGAGCTGTTTTTT	CASSDRDRVTGELFF	TRBD1	TRBV19	many	TRBJ2-2
TGCGCCAGCAGCTTGAGTCTTGCAGGGAGCTCCTACAATGAGCAGTTCTTC	CASSLSLAGSSYNEQFF	-	TRBV5-1	-	TRBJ2-1
TGCAGCGTTGAGGGGCGCGACTATGGCTACACCTTC	CSVEGRDYGYTF	-	TRBV29-1	-	TRBJ1-2
TGTGCCAGCAGCTTAGTGGGGAGGAACACTGAAGCTTTCTTT	CASSLVGRNTEAFF	-	TRBV11-2	many	TRBJ1-1
TGTGCCACCCCTTGGACTAGCGGGGGCTACGAGCAGTACTTC	CATPWTSGGYEQYF	TRBD2	TRBV24-1	-	TRBJ2-7
TGTGCCAGCAGTTACTCGAACGGGAGGGCGGGGAACATTCAGTACTTC	CASSYSNGRAGNIQYF	TRBD2	TRBV6-5	few	TRBJ2-4
TGTGCCAGCAGTTATTACGGGACCGAATACGAGCAGTACTTC	CASSYYGTEYEQYF	-	TRBV27	many	TRBJ2-7
TGTGCCAGTAGTATAGGACAGTTCGCTGGCACAGATACGCAGTATTTT	CASSIGQFAGTDTQYF	-	TRBV19	few	TRBJ2-3
TGTGCCAGCTATGGGGGCAATGAGCAGTTCTTC	CASYGGNEQFF	-	TRBV2	-	TRBJ2-1
TGTGCCAGCAGTTATACGGGGGGGCATCAGCCCCAGCATTTT	CASSYTGGHQPQHF	-	TRBV6-2/TRBV6-3	-	TRBJ1-5
TGCAGCGTAGCGGGACTAGCAACCGGGGAGCTGTTTTTT	CSVAGLATGELFF	TRBD2	TRBV29-1	few	TRBJ2-2
TGTGCCAGCACCATCACTAATTCACCCCTCCACTTT	CASTITNSPLHF	-	TRBV28	few	TRBJ1-6
TGCAGCGGGGGGGAGAGGAACACTGAAGCTTTCTTT	CSGGERNTEAFF	-	TRBV29-1	few	TRBJ1-1